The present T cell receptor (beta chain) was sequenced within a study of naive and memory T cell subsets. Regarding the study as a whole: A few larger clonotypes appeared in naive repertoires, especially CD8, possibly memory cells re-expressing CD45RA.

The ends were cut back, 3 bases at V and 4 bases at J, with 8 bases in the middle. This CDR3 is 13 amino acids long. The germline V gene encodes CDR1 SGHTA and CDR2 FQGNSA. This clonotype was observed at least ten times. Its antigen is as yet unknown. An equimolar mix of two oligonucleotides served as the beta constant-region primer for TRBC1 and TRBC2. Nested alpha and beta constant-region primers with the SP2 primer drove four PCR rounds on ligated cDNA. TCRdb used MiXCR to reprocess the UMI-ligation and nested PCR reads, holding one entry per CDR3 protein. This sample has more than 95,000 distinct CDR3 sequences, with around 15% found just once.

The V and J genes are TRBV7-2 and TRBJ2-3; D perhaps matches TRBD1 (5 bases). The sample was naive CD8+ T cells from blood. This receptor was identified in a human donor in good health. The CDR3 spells CASSFGHPDTQYF. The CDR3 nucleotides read TGTGCCAGCAGCTTTGGACACCCAGATACGCAGTATTTT.